The rows below give T cell receptor beta chains drawn from one sample of a study of T cell responses to AZD1222 COVID-19 vaccine. Using immunoSEQ multiplex PCR, the repertoire was profiled, and TCRdb retains in-frame clones only, with some absent. In the table there are about 120,000 clones, more than 70% of which are singletons. Sequences were derived from peripheral blood, sampled on day 0 of AZD1222 vaccination. The receptor set was obtained from an adult in good health. Both conserved end residues are part of each CDR3. The D gene is left open where the match is weak. The size of a clone is reported for some rows only, either as once, few or many, or as a class for expanded clones.

V gene	clone size	D gene	J gene	CDR3 protein	CDR3 DNA
TRBV28	.	TRBD2	TRBJ2-3	CASSLAGGRRDTQYF	TGTGCCAGCAGCCTCGCGGGGGGGCGCAGAGATACGCAGTATTTT
TRBV6-1	once	TRBD2	TRBJ2-5	CASSETSGGAETQYF	TGTGCCAGCAGTGAGACTAGCGGGGGGGCCGAGACCCAGTACTTC
TRBV7-3	.	.	TRBJ1-1	CASSLMENTEAFF	TGTGCCAGCAGCTTAATGGAGAACACTGAAGCTTTCTTT
TRBV29-1	.	TRBD1	TRBJ1-2	CSVEAHRGSYGYTF	TGCAGCGTTGAAGCCCACAGGGGAAGCTATGGCTACACCTTC
TRBV19	.	TRBD1	TRBJ1-2	CASSPRDRGYGYTF	TGTGCCAGTAGTCCCCGGGACAGGGGATATGGCTACACCTTC
TRBV6-1	.	.	TRBJ1-5	CASSENSSNQPQHF	TGTGCCAGCAGTGAAAACTCTTCCAATCAGCCCCAGCATTTT
TRBV24-1	.	TRBD1	TRBJ2-1	CASGTGGDEQFF	TGTGCCAGCGGGACAGGGGGTGATGAGCAGTTCTTC
TRBV19	.	TRBD1	TRBJ2-1	CASSIVSRGHNEQFF	TGTGCCAGTAGTATAGTTTCCAGGGGGCACAATGAGCAGTTCTTC
TRBV4-3	.	TRBD1	TRBJ1-5	CASSLDRGNQPQHF	TGCGCCAGCAGCCTAGACAGGGGAAATCAGCCCCAGCATTTT
TRBV7-9	few	.	TRBJ1-1	CASSLVGVVEAFF	TGTGCCAGCAGCTTAGTTGGGGTTGTTGAAGCTTTCTTT
TRBV20-1	.	.	TRBJ1-1	CSARLNTEAFF	TGCAGTGCTAGACTGAACACTGAAGCTTTCTTT
TRBV18	.	.	TRBJ1-1	CASSVTANTEAFF	TGTGCCAGCTCAGTGACAGCCAACACTGAAGCTTTCTTT
TRBV19	.	TRBD2	TRBJ2-5	CASSIRRGTRETQYF	TGTGCCAGTAGTATCAGGCGGGGGACTCGGGAGACCCAGTACTTC
TRBV29-1	few	TRBD1	TRBJ1-2	CSVPPGQGEVYTF	TGCAGCGTTCCCCCCGGACAGGGTGAGGTCTACACCTTC
TRBV5-6	.	TRBD2	TRBJ2-3	CASSNSGGSSDTQYF	TGTGCCAGCAGCAATAGCGGGGGGTCTTCAGATACGCAGTATTTT
TRBV9	once	TRBD1	TRBJ2-5	CASSVSAQGAFWETQYF	TGTGCCAGCAGCGTATCAGCCCAGGGGGCTTTTTGGGAGACCCAGTACTTC
TRBV12-3/TRBV12-4	few	.	TRBJ1-1	CASRDYRGTEAFF	TGTGCCAGCAGGGACTATAGGGGCACTGAAGCTTTCTTT
TRBV4-1	.	.	TRBJ2-5	CASSQTGLQETQYF	TGCGCCAGCAGCCAGACGGGACTGCAAGAGACCCAGTACTTC
TRBV7-6	.	.	TRBJ2-1	CASSFMRGPYNEQFF	TGTGCCAGCAGCTTTATGCGGGGGCCATACAATGAGCAGTTCTTC
TRBV24-1	.	.	TRBJ1-3	CATSDLTGFSGNTIYF	TGTGCCACCAGTGATTTGACAGGGTTCAGTGGAAACACCATATATTTT
TRBV19	.	.	TRBJ1-6	CASRVQGELNSPLHF	TGTGCCAGTAGGGTCCAGGGAGAGTTGAATTCACCCCTCCACTTT
TRBV9	.	.	TRBJ1-6	CASSVDPRGDSPLHF	TGTGCCAGCAGCGTAGACCCGCGGGGCGATTCACCCCTCCACTTT
TRBV11-2	.	TRBD1	TRBJ1-2	CASSPRQGSYGYTF	TGTGCCAGCAGCCCCCGACAGGGGAGCTATGGCTACACCTTC
TRBV5-4	.	TRBD1	TRBJ1-2	CASSLITGGIGYTF	TGTGCCAGCAGCTTGATAACAGGGGGAATTGGCTACACCTTC
TRBV7-3	.	.	TRBJ1-3	CASSASGPPGNTIYF	TGTGCCAGCAGCGCTTCGGGCCCCCCTGGGAACACCATATATTTT
TRBV25-1	few	TRBD1	TRBJ1-4	CASSQTGGIEKLFF	TGTGCCAGCAGCCAGACAGGGGGGATTGAAAAACTGTTTTTT
TRBV10-2	once	TRBD2	TRBJ2-3	CASSDLAGGSRDTQYF	TGCGCCAGCAGTGACCTAGCGGGGGGATCAAGGGATACGCAGTATTTT
TRBV6-1	.	.	TRBJ2-2	CASSEWGNTGELFF	TGTGCCAGCAGTGAATGGGGGAACACCGGGGAGCTGTTTTTT
TRBV2	.	.	TRBJ2-3	CASRLQENTDTQYF	TGTGCCAGCAGGTTACAGGAGAACACAGATACGCAGTATTTT
TRBV29-1	.	.	TRBJ2-1	CSAEGHSSSYNEQFF	TGCAGCGCCGAGGGCCACTCAAGCTCCTACAATGAGCAGTTCTTC
TRBV7-2	.	TRBD1	TRBJ2-7	CASSLDRGLYEQYF	TGTGCCAGCAGCTTGGACAGGGGGTTATACGAGCAGTACTTC
TRBV4-1	.	.	TRBJ2-3	CASSQDGVRGVGTDTQYF	TGCGCCAGCAGCCAAGATGGAGTGAGAGGGGTGGGTACAGATACGCAGTATTTT
TRBV7-2	.	.	TRBJ2-1	CASSVRTTIWEQFF	TGTGCCAGCAGCGTAAGGACAACAATATGGGAGCAGTTCTTC
TRBV28	.	.	TRBJ1-2	CASHRNFNYGYTF	TGTGCCAGCCACAGAAACTTTAACTATGGCTACACCTTC
TRBV21-1	.	.	TRBJ2-5	CASSKVAPQETQYF	TGTGCCAGCAGCAAAGTCGCCCCCCAAGAGACCCAGTACTTC
TRBV12-5	.	.	TRBJ1-1	CASGLEGGTEAFF	TGTGCTAGTGGTTTGGAGGGGGGGACTGAAGCTTTCTTT
TRBV12-5	.	TRBD2	TRBJ2-2	CASGDRTSGDSNTGELFF	TGTGCTAGTGGTGACCGGACTAGCGGGGACTCAAACACCGGGGAGCTGTTTTTT
TRBV19	.	TRBD1	TRBJ1-2	CASSIPSWTGYGYTF	TGTGCCAGTAGTATCCCCTCCTGGACAGGGTACGGCTACACCTTC
TRBV19	.	TRBD1	TRBJ2-7	CASRRQGAYEQYF	TGTGCCAGTAGGAGACAGGGGGCCTACGAGCAGTACTTC
TRBV18	.	.	TRBJ1-1	CASSFRRLDTNTEAFF	TGTGCCAGCTCATTTCGGCGCTTAGATACGAACACTGAAGCTTTCTTT
TRBV14	.	.	TRBJ2-7	CASSQDGSTYEQYF	TGTGCCAGCAGCCAGGACGGATCTACCTACGAGCAGTACTTC
TRBV7-9	.	TRBD1	TRBJ1-1	CASSQGEIKTEAFF	TGTGCCAGCAGCCAGGGGGAGATTAAGACTGAAGCTTTCTTT
TRBV7-6	.	.	TRBJ1-6	CASSLARGADSPLHF	TGTGCCAGCAGCTTAGCGAGGGGAGCAGATTCACCCCTCCACTTT
TRBV6-5	once	.	TRBJ1-2	CASRYQGGEGYTF	TGTGCCAGCAGATACCAGGGAGGAGAAGGCTACACCTTC
TRBV7-6	.	.	TRBJ1-4	CASSLRSGENEKLFF	TGTGCCAGCAGCTTAAGGTCTGGAGAGAATGAAAAACTGTTTTTT
TRBV28	.	.	TRBJ2-7	CASRVAPSYEQYF	TGTGCCAGCAGGGTAGCGCCGTCCTACGAGCAGTACTTC
TRBV2	.	.	TRBJ1-6	CASQQGATFDSPLHF	TGTGCCAGCCAGCAGGGAGCGACCTTCGATTCACCCCTCCACTTT
TRBV7-2	.	.	TRBJ1-4	CASSPRAVTNEKLFF	TGTGCCAGCAGCCCGCGGGCAGTAACTAATGAAAAACTGTTTTTT
TRBV5-1	.	TRBD1	TRBJ2-1	CASSSIPGQAYNEQFF	TGCGCCAGCAGCTCCATCCCGGGACAGGCTTACAATGAGCAGTTCTTC